This T cell receptor (beta chain) was captured by sequencing in a study of T-cell reconstitution after alpha-beta-depleted transplantation in children. This clonotype was picked up a small number of times. The germline gives CDR1 DFQATT, CDR2 SNEGSKA (reference sequence). Unmatched junction bases numbered 11, after V lost 5 bases and J lost 7 bases. There are 14 residues in the CDR3. Unique molecular identifiers were incorporated during preparation of the TCRbeta library. MiXCR was run by TCRdb on the PCR reads, yielding one entry per CDR3 protein. The repertoire holds some 290,000 distinct CDR3 sequences, with around 9.6% as singletons.

The V call is TRBV20-1, the J call TRBJ2-5; 9 bases are shared with TRBD1. The material was PBMCs from the stem cell graft donor, obtained from the stem cell graft. The receptor was isolated from a human donor who donated a stem cell graft to a child with SCID. Written as DNA, the CDR3 is TGCAGTGCTCATGATCCGGGACAGGGACCGACCCAGTACTTC. As protein: CSAHDPGQGPTQYF.